The rows below give T cell receptor beta chains drawn from one sample of a study of shared clonotypes between healthy human individuals. The method was immunoSEQ multiplex PCR; TCRdb's version includes in-frame clones alone and lacks a portion of them. The sample records hundreds of thousands of clones, roughly 96% being singletons. The source material was naive CD8+ T cells sorted from blood. These receptor sequences come from a man aged 25-45 years in good health. Both conserved end residues are part of each CDR3. A D gene is named only where the DNA matches it firmly. Clone size is shown for a subset of rows, as once, few, many or a class of expanded clone.

NA	TRBV13	TRBJ2-1	TRBD2	TGTGCCAGCAGCTCTGGACTAGCGTTGGATGAGCAGTTCTTC	CASSSGLALDEQFF
NA	TRBV5-1	TRBJ2-7	NA	TGCGCCAGCAGCTTGGTGGATGTTGGCTCCTACGAGCAGTACTTC	CASSLVDVGSYEQYF
NA	TRBV9	TRBJ2-1	NA	TGTGCCAGCAGCGTCGGGAACTCCTACAATGAGCAGTTCTTC	CASSVGNSYNEQFF
NA	TRBV10-3	TRBJ2-7	TRBD2	TGTGCCATCAGTGAGTCGGTAGCGGGGTCATACGAGCAGTACTTC	CAISESVAGSYEQYF
NA	TRBV7-9	TRBJ2-7	NA	TGTGCCAGCAGCTCTACTAGCTTCCTCTACGAGCAGTACTTC	CASSSTSFLYEQYF
NA	TRBV15	TRBJ2-1	NA	TGTGCCACCAGCCCCTCCGGTGGCTACAATGAGCAGTTCTTC	CATSPSGGYNEQFF
once	TRBV9	TRBJ1-1	TRBD1	TGTGCCAGCAGCGTGGGCGGACTCCCGGGACAGGGAACTGAAGCTTTCTTT	CASSVGGLPGQGTEAFF
NA	TRBV29-1	TRBJ2-5	NA	TGCAGCGTTGCTCCTACTAGCTCCCCCAAGGAGACCCAGTACTTC	CSVAPTSSPKETQYF
NA	TRBV6-1	TRBJ1-2	NA	TGTGCCAGCAGTGAAGAAGGAGGCTTCGGTGGCTACACCTTC	CASSEEGGFGGYTF
NA	TRBV29-1	TRBJ2-1	NA	TGCAGCGTTGAAGGGGTAAATGAGCAGTTCTTC	CSVEGVNEQFF
NA	TRBV13	TRBJ2-7	TRBD2	TGTGCCAGCAGAGTTGGGAGGGACGAGCAGTACTTC	CASRVGRDEQYF
once	TRBV7-6	TRBJ2-1	NA	TGTGCCAGCAGCTTAGCGCTATACAATGAGCAGTTCTTC	CASSLALYNEQFF
NA	TRBV6-1	TRBJ2-7	NA	TGTGCCAGCAGTGAGTGGGATGGCTACGAGCAGTACTTC	CASSEWDGYEQYF
once	TRBV6-6	TRBJ1-5	TRBD1	TGTGCCAGCAGCGACAGGGGATATAGCAATCAGCCCCAGCATTTT	CASSDRGYSNQPQHF
NA	TRBV14	TRBJ2-5	TRBD1	TGTGCCAGCAGCCAAGCCAGGGGGCGCGTTCGGGAGACCCAGTACTTC	CASSQARGRVRETQYF
NA	TRBV29-1	TRBJ2-3	NA	TGCAGCGTTGATTTAACTAGCACAGATACGCAGTATTTT	CSVDLTSTDTQYF
NA	TRBV29-1	TRBJ2-7	TRBD2	TGCAGCGCTGGACTAGGAACGTCCTACGAGCAGTACTTC	CSAGLGTSYEQYF
NA	TRBV7-9	TRBJ1-1	NA	TGTGCCAGCATCCGAGTGGGGCTCGGGGACACTGAAGCTTTCTTT	CASIRVGLGDTEAFF
NA	TRBV7-8	TRBJ2-1	NA	TGTGCCAGCAGCTTGAGGCAGAACAATGAGCAGTTCTTC	CASSLRQNNEQFF
NA	TRBV15	TRBJ1-5	TRBD1	TGTGCCACCAGCAGTCCGGGACAGGGTGTCCGCCTGAGCAATCAGCCCCAGCATTTT	CATSSPGQGVRLSNQPQHF
NA	TRBV19	TRBJ1-5	NA	TGTGCCAGTAGTGTCCCCTCAACGGCCCAGCCCCAGCATTTT	CASSVPSTAQPQHF
NA	TRBV2	TRBJ1-1	NA	TGTGCCAGCAGTGAGGGGGGGGGCCCCACTGAAGCTTTCTTT	CASSEGGGPTEAFF
NA	TRBV7-2	TRBJ2-7	NA	TGTGCCAGCAGCTTGGGGGGCCACGAGCAGTACTTC	CASSLGGHEQYF